This passage covers 27 T cell receptor beta chains from one sample sequenced in a study of blood T cell repertoires in COVID-19. Clones were read by immunoSEQ multiplex PCR, and TCRdb kept only the in-frame ones, dropping some. The table shows 300,000 to 400,000 clones, with roughly 90% occurring only once. Specimen: PBMCs or T cells enriched from blood (not recorded which). The origin of the receptors is a woman in her thirties with acute COVID-19.

The genes are TRBV7-3 and TRBJ2-3, with 7 bases fitting TRBD1. In germline, CDR1 is SGHTA, CDR2 FQGTGA. The CDR3 covers 14 residues. V trimming: 3 bases; J trimming: 3 bases; junction bases outside the gene matches: 3. Here the CDR3 DNA reads TGTGCCAGCAGCTTGGGGACAGATACAGATACGCAGTATTTT. Amino acids: CASSLGTDTDTQYF.

V and J are TRBV3-1 (or the pseudogene TRBV3-2) and TRBJ1-4, with TRBD1 identical over 7 bases. V dropped 3 bases and J dropped 5; count of bases not matched to a gene: 6. From germline, CDR1 is LGHDT and CDR2 YNNKEL (reference sequence). The length of the CDR3 is 15 residues. The CDR3 nucleotides read TGTGCCAGCAGCCAGATACAGGGGTCGAATGAAAAACTGTTTTTT. Translating gives CASSQIQGSNEKLFF.

This clone was counted only a few times. V usage is TRBV19 and J usage is TRBJ2-1; 7 nucleotides agree with TRBD1. Germline V gene sequence: CDR1 LNHDA, CDR2 SQIVND (reference sequence). The CDR3 sequence is 13 residues long. V shed 5 bases and J 7 bases; nucleotides not matched to a gene: 5. The CDR3 reads CASSASQGNEQFF. The CDR3 coding sequence is TGTGCCAGTAGTGCTTCACAGGGGAATGAGCAGTTCTTC.

This chain links TRBV5-1 with TRBJ1-2, with TRBD1 matching 7 bases. Per the germline V gene, CDR1 is SGHRS and CDR2 is YFSETQ. The CDR3 runs 13 residues. Germline trimming cut 5 bases from V and 4 bases from J; bases unmatched to any gene: 5. The CDR3 nucleotides read TGCGCCAGCAGTAAGGACAGGACCTATGGCTACACCTTC. Protein: CASSKDRTYGYTF.

This chain joins TRBV3-1 (or the pseudogene TRBV3-2) and TRBJ1-3; no reliable D call. This CDR3 has 12 residues. CDR1 is LGHDT, CDR2 YNNKEL, per germline (reference sequence). Trimming shortened V by 6 bases and J by 9 bases, and 12 bases separated the two germline ends. For the CDR3, the DNA is TGTGCCAGCAGTGGTGCGAGCGGCACCATATATTTT. Its protein is CASSGASGTIYF.

The V call is TRBV4-1, the J call TRBJ1-3, with D possibly being TRBD1 (5 bases). Germline V gives CDR1 MGHRA, CDR2 YSYEKL. The CDR3 extends over 16 amino acids. The V end was cut by 1 base, the J end by 4 bases, with 14 bases between. CDR3 loop: CASSQGPPGLGNTIYF. DNA of the CDR3: TGCGCCAGCAGCCAAGGACCCCCAGGGTTGGGAAACACCATATATTTT.

The rearrangement joins TRBV19 to TRBJ2-4; D is uncertain. This CDR3 comprises 14 residues. The ends were cut back, 3 bases at V and 0 bases at J, with 6 bases in the middle. From germline, CDR1 is LNHDA and CDR2 SQIVND (reference sequence). CDR3 coding DNA: TGTGCCAGTAGTATTGAGCTAGCCAAAAACATTCAGTACTTC. It is translated as CASSIELAKNIQYF.

V and J are TRBV5-1 and TRBJ2-2; TRBD2 matches 7 bases. V was pared by 2 bases and J by 5 bases, with 9 bases of the junction left unmatched. CDR3 length equals 16 residues. Germline loops: CDR1 SGHRS, CDR2 YFSETQ. The CDR3 loop is CASSLSGGLGTGELFF. CDR3 nucleotide sequence: TGCGCCAGCAGCTTATCGGGGGGACTTGGGACCGGGGAGCTGTTTTTT.

The chain is built from TRBV29-1 and TRBJ2-5; D possibly corresponds to TRBD1 (6 bases). V was cut by 4 bases and J by 2 bases, with 8 bases left in between. The CDR3 runs to 12 residues. Germline-derived CDR1 and CDR2 are SQVTM and ANQGSEA. The CDR3 sequence is CSVARGQETQYF. CDR3 nucleotide sequence: TGCAGCGTTGCCAGGGGACAAGAGACCCAGTACTTC.

This sequence joins TRBV19 and TRBJ1-6; TRBD1 might be the D (6 bases). Deletions cut 7 bases from V and 0 bases from J, with 13 bases between. This CDR3 has 16 residues. Looked up from germline, CDR1 is LNHDA and CDR2 is SQIVND (reference sequence). CDR3 amino acids: CASTLRGSSYNSPLHF. CDR3 nucleotides: TGTGCCAGTACCCTAAGGGGGAGCTCCTATAATTCACCCCTCCACTTT.

The V gene is TRBV7-8, the J gene TRBJ1-5; no firm D call. V was cut by 3 bases and J by 4 bases, with 7 bases left in between. Germline CDR1 is SGHVS and CDR2 is FQNEAQ. The CDR3 runs 13 residues. The CDR3 here is CASSFYGNQPQHF. Written as DNA, the CDR3 is TGTGCCAGCAGCTTTTACGGGAATCAGCCCCAGCATTTT.

The J gene is TRBJ1-5, the V gene TRBV2, with 7 bases aligning to TRBD1. Trimming removed 6 bases from V and 3 bases from J; junction bases left unmatched: 5. Germline loops: CDR1 SNHLY, CDR2 FYNNEI. The CDR3 covers 14 residues. CDR3 loop: CASSEQGPNQPQHF. The CDR3 region has the DNA TGTGCCAGCAGCGAACAGGGGCCCAATCAGCCCCAGCATTTT.

V and J are TRBV12-5 and TRBJ2-3; 10 nucleotides match TRBD1. The V gene end was trimmed by 5 bases and the J gene end by 1 base; junction bases not matched to a gene: 12. The CDR3 extends over 18 amino acids. From germline, CDR1 is LGHNT and CDR2 FRNRAP. DNA for the CDR3: TGTGCTAGTGGTCCAGGGGACAGGGGTGGCTTTGGCACAGATACGCAGTATTTT. It translates to CASGPGDRGGFGTDTQYF.

The chain couples TRBV7-9 to TRBJ2-1, with D maybe TRBD1 (6 bases). V lost 2 bases and J lost 2, with 22 bases in between. This CDR3 comprises 19 residues. Per germline, CDR1 SEHNR and CDR2 FQNEAQ (reference sequence). CDR3 loop: CASSLSRSQRGIAYNEQFF. The CDR3 DNA follows: TGTGCCAGCAGCTTATCACGGTCACAAAGGGGGATTGCCTACAATGAGCAGTTCTTC. Looking up the rest from reference TRBV7-9 and TRBJ2-1 gives the full variable domain: DTGVSQNPRHKITKRGQNVTFRCDPISEHNRLYWYRQTLGQGPEFLTYFQNEAQLEKSRLLSDRFSAERPKGSFSTLEIQRTEQGDSAMYLCASSLSRSQRGIAYNEQFFGPGTRLTVL.

The V and J genes are TRBV6-2 or TRBV6-3 and TRBJ1-2; a possible D gene is TRBD1 (6 bases). Germline CDR1 and CDR2: MNHEY and SVGEGT. This CDR3 comprises 16 residues. The ends were cut back, 2 bases at V and 0 bases at J, with 13 bases in the middle. CDR3 DNA sequence: TGTGCCAGCAGTTACAACAGGGAAAGACCTAACTATGGCTACACCTTC. Translation gives CASSYNRERPNYGYTF.

The J gene is TRBJ2-7, the V gene TRBV6-1; 8 bases match TRBD1. Germline V gene sequence: CDR1 MNHNS, CDR2 SASEGT. After removal of 2 bases from V and 2 bases from J, the junction contained 2 bases not matched to a gene. This CDR3 contains 14 residues. Here the CDR3 DNA reads TGTGCCAGCAGTGAACAGGGGGCGACCTACGAGCAGTACTTC. Its protein is CASSEQGATYEQYF.

The chain links TRBV6-5 to TRBJ2-2, with D perhaps TRBD2 (6 bases). This CDR3 has 13 residues. The ends were cut back, 6 bases at V and 5 bases at J, with 10 bases in the middle. From germline, CDR1 is MNHEY and CDR2 SVGAGI. As DNA, the CDR3 is TGTGCCAGCAGGGGGAGCGGGACCGGGGAGCTGTTTTTT. This sequence encodes CASRGSGTGELFF.

V is TRBV2 and J is TRBJ2-1; maybe TRBD1 (6 bases). The CDR3 length is 15 residues. V lost 2 bases, J lost 4 bases, and 12 bases lay in between. Germline V gene sequence: CDR1 SNHLY, CDR2 FYNNEI. The CDR3: CASSEWAGDYNEQFF. The CDR3 nucleotides are TGTGCCAGCAGTGAATGGGCAGGGGATTACAATGAGCAGTTCTTC.

The chain is built from TRBV24-1 and TRBJ1-1, with a possible D match to TRBD1 (5 bases). V dropped 4 bases and J dropped 3 bases, with 14 bases sitting between them. This CDR3 comprises 15 residues. Germline lookup yields CDR1 KGHDR and CDR2 SFDVKD. The CDR3 is CATSESAGMDTEAFF. The CDR3 bases are TGTGCCACCAGTGAGTCGGCAGGGATGGACACTGAAGCTTTCTTT.

The chain combines TRBV27 with TRBJ1-5; weak D call: TRBD1 (5 bases). The CDR3 contains 14 residues. CDR1 is MNHEY and CDR2 is SMNVEV in the germline V gene (reference sequence). The germline V and J ends were trimmed by 3 bases and 4 bases, with 10 bases remaining between them. CDR3 in DNA: TGTGCCAGCAGTTTTGGGGCAGAAAATCAGCCCCAGCATTTT. Protein sequence: CASSFGAENQPQHF.

The chain has TRBV19 and TRBJ1-6; 8 bases fit TRBD1. V was pared by 5 bases and J by 6 bases, with 3 bases of the junction left unmatched. CDR1 and CDR2 (germline): LNHDA, SQIVND (reference sequence). This CDR3 contains 14 residues. The CDR3 region is CASSVQGGNSPLHF. CDR3 nucleotide sequence: TGTGCCAGTAGTGTACAGGGGGGTAATTCACCCCTCCACTTT.

The chain joins TRBV27 to TRBJ2-3; TRBD2 aligns across 9 bases. The V gene's germline CDR1 is MNHEY and CDR2 SMNVEV (reference sequence). The CDR3 consists of 15 residues. V shed 2 bases, J shed 1 base, and the junction held 1 base outside the gene matches. The DNA for the CDR3 is TGTGCCAGCAGTTTACAGCGGGGGGGCACAGATACGCAGTATTTT. This encodes CASSLQRGGTDTQYF.

The genes are TRBV6-2 or TRBV6-3 and TRBJ1-1, with a possible D match to TRBD1 (5 bases). V was pared by 3 bases and J by 1 base, with 12 bases between. Germline V gene data show CDR1 as MNHEY and CDR2 as SVGEGT. The CDR3 consists of 15 residues. CDR3 DNA sequence: TGTGCCAGCAGTTATCTCGGCACAGGGAACACTGAAGCTTTCTTT. Translation gives CASSYLGTGNTEAFF.

This clone was seen many times. V and J are TRBV6-4 and TRBJ1-3; 8 positions agree with TRBD1. This CDR3 has 15 amino acids. V shed 6 bases and J 4 bases; nucleotides not matched to a gene: 8. In germline, CDR1 is MRHNA, CDR2 SNTAGT. CDR3 loop: CASSPGTGGGNTIYF. CDR3 DNA sequence: TGTGCCAGCAGCCCCGGGACAGGAGGGGGAAACACCATATATTTT.

This clone was detected only once. Other DNA sequences in the sample encode the same CDR3. The V and J genes are TRBV6-5 and TRBJ1-4; 7 bases map to TRBD1. Per germline, CDR1 MNHEY and CDR2 SVGAGI. The CDR3 has 15 residues. The trim removed 5 bases at V and 6 bases at J, leaving 9 bases unmatched. The CDR3 DNA is TGTGCCAGCAGTCCGAGGAGAACAGGGGATGAAAAACTGTTTTTT. It is translated as CASSPRRTGDEKLFF.

This clone occurred once. V and J are TRBV10-1 and TRBJ2-1, with no clear D. The CDR3 contains 13 residues. Trimming removed 4 bases from V and 10 bases from J, with 14 bases in between. The germline V gene encodes CDR1 WNHNN and CDR2 SYGVQD (reference sequence). CDR3 residues: CASSGFGLKEQFF. The CDR3 nucleotides are TGCGCCAGCAGTGGTTTTGGCCTCAAGGAGCAGTTCTTC.

The CDR3 loop reads CASSLTRQDYEQYF. The CDR3 coding sequence is TGTGCCAGCAGCTTAACCCGACAGGACTACGAGCAGTACTTC. The chain joins TRBV7-2 to TRBJ2-7; D perhaps matches TRBD1 (6 bases). The germline V gene has CDR1 SGHTA and CDR2 FQGNSA. The V end lost 2 bases, the J end lost 3 bases, and 11 bases lay between the germline ends. The CDR3 contains 14 residues.